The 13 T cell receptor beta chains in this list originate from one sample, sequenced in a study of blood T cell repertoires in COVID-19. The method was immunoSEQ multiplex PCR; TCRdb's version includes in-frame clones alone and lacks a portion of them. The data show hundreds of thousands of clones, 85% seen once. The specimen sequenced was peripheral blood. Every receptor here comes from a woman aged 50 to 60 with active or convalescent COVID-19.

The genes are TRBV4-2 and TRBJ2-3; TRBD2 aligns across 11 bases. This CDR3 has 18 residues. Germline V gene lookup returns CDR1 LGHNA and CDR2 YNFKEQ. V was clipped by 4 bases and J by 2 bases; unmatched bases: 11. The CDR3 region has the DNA TGTGCCAGCAGCCTAACCTTTAGCGGGAGGGAACACACAGATACGCAGTATTTT. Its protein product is CASSLTFSGREHTDTQYF.

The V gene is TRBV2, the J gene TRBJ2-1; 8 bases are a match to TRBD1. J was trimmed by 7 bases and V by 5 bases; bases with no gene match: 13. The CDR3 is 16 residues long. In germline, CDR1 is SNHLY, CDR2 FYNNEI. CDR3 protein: CASSPPGQALRNEQFF. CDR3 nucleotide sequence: TGTGCCAGCAGTCCCCCGGGACAGGCTTTGAGGAATGAGCAGTTCTTC.

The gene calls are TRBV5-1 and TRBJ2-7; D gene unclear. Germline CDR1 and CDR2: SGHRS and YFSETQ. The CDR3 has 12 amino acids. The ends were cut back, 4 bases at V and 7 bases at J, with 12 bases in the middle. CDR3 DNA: TGCGCCAGCAGCCCCGACCAGAGGGAGCAGTACTTC. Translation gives CASSPDQREQYF.

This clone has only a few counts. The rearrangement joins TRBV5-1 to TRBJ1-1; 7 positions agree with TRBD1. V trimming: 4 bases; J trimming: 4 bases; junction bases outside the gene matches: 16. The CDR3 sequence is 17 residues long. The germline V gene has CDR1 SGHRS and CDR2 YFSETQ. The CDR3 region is CASSPEGGQGWGTEAFF. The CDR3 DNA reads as TGCGCCAGCAGCCCGGAAGGGGGCCAGGGGTGGGGCACTGAAGCTTTCTTT.

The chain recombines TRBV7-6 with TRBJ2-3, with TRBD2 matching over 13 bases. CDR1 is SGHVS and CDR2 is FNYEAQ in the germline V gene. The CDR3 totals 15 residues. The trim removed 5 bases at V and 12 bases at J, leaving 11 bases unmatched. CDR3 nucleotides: TGTGCCAGCAGCCCTACAAGGACTAGCGGGAGTTCTCAGTATTTT. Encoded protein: CASSPTRTSGSSQYF.

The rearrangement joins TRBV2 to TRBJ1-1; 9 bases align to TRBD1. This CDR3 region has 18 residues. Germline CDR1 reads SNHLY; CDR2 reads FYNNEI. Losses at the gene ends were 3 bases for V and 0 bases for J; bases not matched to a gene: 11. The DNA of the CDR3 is TGTGCCAGCAGTGATGTCCGGACAGGGGACGGGCTGAACACTGAAGCTTTCTTT. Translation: CASSDVRTGDGLNTEAFF.

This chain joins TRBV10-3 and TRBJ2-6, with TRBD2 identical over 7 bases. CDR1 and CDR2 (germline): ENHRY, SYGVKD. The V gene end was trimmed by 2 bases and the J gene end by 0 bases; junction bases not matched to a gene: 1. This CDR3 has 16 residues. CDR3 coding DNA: TGTGCCATCAGTGAGGCGGGGGTCTCTGGGGCCAACGTCCTGACTTTC. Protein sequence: CAISEAGVSGANVLTF.

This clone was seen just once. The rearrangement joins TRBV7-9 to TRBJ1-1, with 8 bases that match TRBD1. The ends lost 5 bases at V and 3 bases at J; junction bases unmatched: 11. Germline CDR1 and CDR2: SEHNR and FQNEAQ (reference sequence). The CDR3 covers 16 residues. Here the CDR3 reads CASSPGQGWTDTEAFF. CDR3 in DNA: TGTGCCAGCAGCCCCGGACAGGGATGGACGGACACTGAAGCTTTCTTT.

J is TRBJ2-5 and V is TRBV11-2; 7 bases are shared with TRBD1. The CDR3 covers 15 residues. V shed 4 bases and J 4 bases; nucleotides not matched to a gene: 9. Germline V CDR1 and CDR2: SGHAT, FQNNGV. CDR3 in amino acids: CASSSPRGRRETQYF. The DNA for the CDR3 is TGTGCCAGCAGCTCTCCAAGGGGGCGCAGAGAGACCCAGTACTTC. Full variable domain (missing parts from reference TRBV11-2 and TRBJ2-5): EAGVAQSPRYKIIEKRQSVAFWCNPISGHATLYWYQQILGQGPKLLIQFQNNGVVDDSQLPKDRFSAERLKGVDSTLKIQPAKLEDSAVYLCASSSPRGRRETQYFGPGTRLLVL.

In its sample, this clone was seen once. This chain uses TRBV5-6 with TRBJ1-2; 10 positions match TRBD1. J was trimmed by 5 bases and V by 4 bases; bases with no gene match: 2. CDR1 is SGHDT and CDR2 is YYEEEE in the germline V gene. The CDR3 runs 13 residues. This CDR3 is CASSEGQGYGYTF. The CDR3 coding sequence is TGTGCCAGCAGCGAGGGACAGGGGTATGGCTACACCTTC.

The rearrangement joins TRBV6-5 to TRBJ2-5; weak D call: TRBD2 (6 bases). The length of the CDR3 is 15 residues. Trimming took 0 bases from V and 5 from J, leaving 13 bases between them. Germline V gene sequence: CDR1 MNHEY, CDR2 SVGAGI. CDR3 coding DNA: TGTGCCAGCAGTTACTCGAAACTAGCAAGGGAGACCCAGTACTTC. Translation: CASSYSKLARETQYF.

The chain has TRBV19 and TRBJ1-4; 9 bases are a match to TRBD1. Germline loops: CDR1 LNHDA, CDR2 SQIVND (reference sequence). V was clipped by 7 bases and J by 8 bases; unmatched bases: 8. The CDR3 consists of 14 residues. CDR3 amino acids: CASTPTGGKEKLFF. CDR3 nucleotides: TGTGCCAGTACCCCGACAGGGGGAAAAGAAAAACTGTTTTTT.

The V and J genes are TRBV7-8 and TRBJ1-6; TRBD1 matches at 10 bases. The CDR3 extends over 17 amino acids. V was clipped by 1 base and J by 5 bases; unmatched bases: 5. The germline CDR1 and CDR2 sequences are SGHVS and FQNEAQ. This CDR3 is CASSLVHGTGDNSPLHF. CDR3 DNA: TGTGCCAGCAGCTTAGTCCACGGGACAGGGGATAATTCACCCCTCCACTTT. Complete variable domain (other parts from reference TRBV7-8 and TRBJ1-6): GAGVSQSPRYKVAKRGQDVALRCDPISGHVSLFWYQQALGQGPEFLTYFQNEAQLDKSGLPSDRFFAERPEGSVSTLKIQRTQQEDSAVYLCASSLVHGTGDNSPLHFGNGTRLTVT.